The T cell receptor (beta chain) under discussion was sequenced for a study of T cells after yellow fever vaccination (dated by TCRdb to between 2018 and 2021). Regarding the research as a whole: The SMART-Seq v4 Ultra Low Input RNA kit was used to prepare libraries from fractions with low cell numbers. Bulk TCR alpha and beta repertoires were sequenced longitudinally to track T-cell clones before and after primary and booster YFV17D yellow fever vaccination. The cohort comprised two healthy male donors, one aged 18 to 29 and one aged 30 to 40 years. Bulk PBMC replicates and cell subsets were isolated from blood drawn at multiple timepoints before and after both primary and secondary immunization.

In light of the paper, this sample's treatment or condition label describes: live attenuated yellow fever vaccine strain. PBMCs were isolated from peripheral blood using a standard Ficoll-Paque protocol. CD4 and CD8 T-cell fractions were isolated with Dynabeads CD4 and CD8 positive selection kits. RNA was extracted with TriZol from bulk PBMCs, CD4 and CD8 fractions, and dextramer-positive and dextramer-negative fractions. TCR cDNA was synthesized by 5'RACE template switching, through which a universal primer site and unique molecular identifiers were introduced. Priming of cDNA synthesis was performed from both the TCR alpha and TCR beta constant segments. Two PCR steps were used to amplify libraries, with sample barcodes and sequencing adapters being added in the second step. Sequencing of libraries was done on Illumina HiSeq 2500 (2x100 bp) or NovaSeq (2x150 bp). For the original study's pipeline: Reads were demultiplexed and collapsed into UMI consensus sequences with MIGEC, and V(D)J alignment was performed with MiXCR. Vaccine-responding clonotypes were identified with edgeR using replicate PBMC samples, with FDR below 0.01 and a log2 fold change above 5 up to day 15 being required. Bulk clonotypes were assigned CD4 or CD8 identity according to which sequenced CD4 or CD8 repertoire held them at higher abundance. TCRdb reanalyzed the raw reads on its own, using fastp at Q25 for trimming and MiXCR for clone calling, and kept in-frame beta chains. Records with the same CDR3 protein are collapsed into one entry carrying the most frequent genes and DNA. None of the V and J calls come from the authors' own analysis; TCRdb made them. Counted in this sample were 200,000 to 250,000 distinct CDR3 sequences; 6.9% of them appeared once. Roughly 0.93% of the sample is held by the ten biggest clonotypes.

Results the study describes overall, beyond this receptor: Computational filtering was required because FACS-sorted repertoires could contain abundant contaminating clonotypes from the bulk population. The study included only a couple of donors, which limits how far the findings can be generalized. A small share of clonotypes occurred in both CD4 and CD8 compartments, likely arising from convergent recombination. The secondary T-cell response was weaker than the primary response but faster, peaking on day 5 instead of day 15. Most clones expanded after primary vaccination were re-detected after the booster (almost 97% of CD4 and about nine tenths of CD8), suggesting broad memory maintenance.

Including the terminal cysteine and phenylalanine, the CDR3 comprises 14 residues. Only the CDR3 portion is preserved as DNA: 42 bases, with reading frame beginning at the first base. V loses 5 bases, J loses 0 bases, and the germline ends lie 10 bases apart. Sequences SNHLY (CDR1) and FYNNEI (CDR2) are obtained from the germline V gene. This clonotype was counted between two and nine times. Its antigen remains undetermined. The record has no base qualities; no much larger clone is one base away. Sequencing was performed on CD4+ T cells sorted from PBMCs, taken 15 days after the yellow fever booster vaccination. The clonotype comes from a man younger than 40 who received the YFV17D yellow fever vaccine. This sequence uses TRBV2 and TRBJ2-5; the D gene could be TRBD1 or TRBD2, each one agreeing over 5 bases. The CDR3 is CASSWDRNQETQYF. The bases read TGTGCCAGCAGTTGGGACCGAAACCAAGAGACCCAGTACTTC.